The entry that follows covers one TCR beta chain sequence. This CDR3 contains 18 residues. The V gene end was trimmed by 0 bases and the J gene end by 4 bases; junction bases not matched to a gene: 12. CDR1 and CDR2 from the germline V gene are SGDLS and YYNGEE. Original processing methods: The authors estimated nucleated cell counts from reference gene primer amplification. Method: immunoSEQ multiplex PCR; TCRdb's copy keeps in-frame clones and lacks some. D and trimming come from the DNA, and the V and J calls and clone size come from that table. The sample includes 200,000 to 250,000 clones, about 90% of them seen just once. This sample stems from a study of blood T cell repertoires in COVID-19. Turning to the study itself: Sample material is recorded as cDNA or gDNA derived from T cells, B-cell-depleted T cells, or PBMCs.

This receptor was taken from a woman aged 18 to 35 who had recovered from COVID-19. Material for sequencing was peripheral blood. The chain is built from TRBV9 and TRBJ2-3; 9 positions match TRBD2. CDR3 in amino acids: CASSVEGFSGSVSDTQYF. In DNA form, the CDR3 reads TGTGCCAGCAGCGTAGAAGGTTTTAGCGGGAGTGTCTCAGATACGCAGTATTTT.